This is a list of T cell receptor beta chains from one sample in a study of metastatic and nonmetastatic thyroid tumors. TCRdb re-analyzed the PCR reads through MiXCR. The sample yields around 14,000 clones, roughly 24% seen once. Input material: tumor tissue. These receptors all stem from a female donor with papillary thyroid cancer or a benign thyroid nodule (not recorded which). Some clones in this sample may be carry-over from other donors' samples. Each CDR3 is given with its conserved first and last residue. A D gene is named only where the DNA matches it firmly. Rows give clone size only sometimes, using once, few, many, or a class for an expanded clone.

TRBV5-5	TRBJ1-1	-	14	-	CASSLLGGLDEAFF	TGTGCCAGCAGCTTACTAGGGGGACTCGATGAAGCTTTCTTT
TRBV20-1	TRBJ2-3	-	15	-	CSASFRGLQGDTQYF	TGCAGTGCTAGTTTCCGGGGCCTACAGGGAGATACGCAGTATTTT
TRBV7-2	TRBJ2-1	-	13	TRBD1	CASSLQGQGEQFF	TGTGCCAGCAGCTTACAAGGACAGGGGGAGCAGTTCTTC
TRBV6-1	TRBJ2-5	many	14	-	CASSFLGRQETQYF	TGTGCCAGCAGTTTTTTAGGCAGGCAAGAGACCCAGTACTTC
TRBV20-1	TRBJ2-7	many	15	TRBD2	CSATPGLAGTYEQYF	TGCAGTGCTACCCCGGGACTAGCGGGAACCTACGAGCAGTACTTC
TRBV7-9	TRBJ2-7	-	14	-	CASSRREGGDEQYF	TGTGCCAGCAGCCGTAGGGAAGGGGGTGACGAGCAGTACTTC
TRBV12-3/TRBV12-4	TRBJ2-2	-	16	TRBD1	CASSRPGTGGTGELFF	TGTGCCAGCAGTCGTCCCGGGACAGGGGGGACCGGGGAGCTGTTTTTT
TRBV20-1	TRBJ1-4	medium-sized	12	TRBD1	CSGDRAGEKLFF	TGCAGTGGGGACAGGGCAGGGGAAAAACTGTTTTTT
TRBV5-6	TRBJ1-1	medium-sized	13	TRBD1	CASSGTVNTEAFF	TGTGCCAGCAGCGGGACAGTGAACACTGAAGCTTTCTTT
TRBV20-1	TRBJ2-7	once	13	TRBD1	CSAAPGQTYEQYF	TGCAGTGCTGCACCGGGACAGACCTACGAGCAGTACTTC
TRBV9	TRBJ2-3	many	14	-	CASSATPWGDTQYF	TGTGCCAGCAGCGCAACCCCGTGGGGGGATACGCAGTATTTT
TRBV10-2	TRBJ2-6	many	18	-	CASSDLTARNSGANVLTF	TGCGCCAGCAGTGACTTGACAGCTCGTAACTCTGGGGCCAACGTCCTGACTTTC
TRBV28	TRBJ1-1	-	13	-	CASILMENTEAFF	TGTGCCAGCATTCTAATGGAGAACACTGAAGCTTTCTTT
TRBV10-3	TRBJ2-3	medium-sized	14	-	CAITPGVTTDTQYF	TGTGCCATCACCCCGGGAGTTACGACAGATACGCAGTATTTT
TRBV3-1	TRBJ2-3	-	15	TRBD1	CASSQGQGDTDTQYF	TGTGCCAGCAGCCAAGGACAGGGCGACACAGATACGCAGTATTTT
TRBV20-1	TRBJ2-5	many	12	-	CSASGYQETQYF	TGCAGTGCTAGCGGGTACCAAGAGACCCAGTACTTC
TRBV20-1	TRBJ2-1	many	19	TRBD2	CSALPETRLAGGSYNEQFF	TGCAGTGCCCTACCGGAGACTAGGTTAGCGGGAGGCTCCTACAATGAGCAGTTCTTC
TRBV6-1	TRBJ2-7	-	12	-	CASILGGYEQYF	TGTGCCAGCATTCTGGGGGGCTACGAGCAGTACTTC
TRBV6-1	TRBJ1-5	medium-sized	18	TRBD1	CASSALIPGQGSYQPQHF	TGTGCCAGCAGTGCCTTAATCCCGGGACAGGGGAGTTATCAGCCCCAGCATTTT
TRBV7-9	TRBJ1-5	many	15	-	CASSLGDTINQPQHF	TGTGCCAGCAGCTTAGGAGACACGATCAATCAGCCCCAGCATTTT
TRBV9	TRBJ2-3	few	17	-	CASSPGTFSSSTDTQYF	TGTGCCAGCAGCCCGGGGACTTTTTCTTCTAGCACAGATACGCAGTATTTT
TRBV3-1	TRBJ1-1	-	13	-	CASSPDTGSGTFF	TGTGCCAGCAGCCCCGATACAGGGAGTGGAACTTTCTTT
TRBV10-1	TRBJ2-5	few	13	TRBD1	CASNPGTGETQYF	TGCGCCAGCAACCCCGGGACAGGGGAGACCCAGTACTTC
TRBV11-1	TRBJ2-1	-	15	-	CASSLISSSYNEQFF	TGTGCCAGCAGCTTGATCAGCAGCTCCTACAATGAGCAGTTCTTC
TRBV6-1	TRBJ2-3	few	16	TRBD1	CASRARQGASKDTQYF	TGTGCCAGCAGAGCTCGACAGGGGGCTAGCAAAGATACACAGTATTTT
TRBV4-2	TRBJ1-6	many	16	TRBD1	CASSLTGTGPNSPLHF	TGTGCCAGCAGCCTTACCGGGACAGGGCCCAATTCACCCCTCCACTTT
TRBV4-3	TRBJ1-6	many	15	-	CASSQDRSGGSPLHF	TGCGCCAGCAGCCAAGATCGGAGCGGGGGATCACCCCTCCACTTT
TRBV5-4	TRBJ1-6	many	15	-	CASSLQGSYNSPLHF	TGTGCCAGCAGCTTGCAGGGCTCCTATAATTCACCCCTCCACTTT
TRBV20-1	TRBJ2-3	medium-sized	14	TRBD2	CSASSGAVTDTQYF	TGCAGTGCTAGTAGCGGGGCCGTCACAGATACGCAGTATTTT
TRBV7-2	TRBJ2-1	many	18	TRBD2	CASSANMFWGGRSNEQFF	TGTGCCAGCAGCGCTAATATGTTTTGGGGCGGGAGATCCAATGAGCAGTTCTTC
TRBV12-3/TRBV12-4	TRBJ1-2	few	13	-	CASSWGGGNGYTF	TGTGCCAGCAGTTGGGGGGGAGGGAATGGCTACACCTTC
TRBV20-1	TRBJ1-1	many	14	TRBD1	CSALDRQMNTEAFF	TGCAGTGCATTGGACAGGCAGATGAACACTGAAGCTTTCTTT
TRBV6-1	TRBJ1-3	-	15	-	CASSATPDSGNTIYF	TGTGCCAGCAGCGCGACGCCCGACTCTGGAAACACCATATATTTT
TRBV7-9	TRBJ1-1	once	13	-	CASSPGSTGEAFF	TGTGCCAGCAGCCCGGGCTCGACAGGTGAAGCTTTCTTT
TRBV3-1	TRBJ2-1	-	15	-	CASSQAIVIYNEQFF	TGTGCCAGCAGCCAAGCTATCGTAATCTATAATGAGCAGTTCTTC
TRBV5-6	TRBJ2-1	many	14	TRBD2	CASSLLAGANEQFF	TGTGCCAGCAGCTTACTAGCGGGAGCCAATGAGCAGTTCTTC
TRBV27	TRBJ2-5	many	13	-	CASRGWGQETQYF	TGTGCCAGCAGGGGGTGGGGGCAAGAGACCCAGTACTTC
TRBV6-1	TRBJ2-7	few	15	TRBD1	CASSVRDRHSYEQYF	TGTGCCAGCAGTGTCCGGGACAGGCACTCCTACGAGCAGTACTTC
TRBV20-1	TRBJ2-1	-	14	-	CSASSSASYNEQFF	TGCAGTGCTAGTTCTAGCGCCTCCTACAATGAGCAGTTCTTC
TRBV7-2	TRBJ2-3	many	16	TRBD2	CASSLAGTSGSDTQYF	TGTGCCAGCAGCTTAGCGGGGACTAGCGGGAGTGATACGCAGTATTTT
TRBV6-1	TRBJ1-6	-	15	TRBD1	CASSEVGGSNSPLHF	TGTGCCAGCAGTGAAGTAGGGGGCTCTAATTCACCCCTCCACTTT
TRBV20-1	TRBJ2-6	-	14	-	CSASGTFGANVLTF	TGCAGTGCTAGCGGGACTTTTGGGGCCAACGTCCTGACTTTC
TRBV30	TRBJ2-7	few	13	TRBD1	CAYPTGVIGEQYF	TGTGCCTACCCGACAGGGGTGATTGGCGAGCAGTACTTC
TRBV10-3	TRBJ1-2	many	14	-	CAISEGDGNYGYTF	TGTGCCATCAGTGAGGGGGACGGAAACTATGGCTACACCTTC
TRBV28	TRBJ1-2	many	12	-	CASSRVPYGYTF	TGTGCCAGCAGTCGCGTCCCCTATGGCTACACCTTC
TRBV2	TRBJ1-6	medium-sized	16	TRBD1	CASSLQGQGRNSPLHF	TGTGCCAGCAGCCTACAGGGACAGGGAAGGAATTCACCCCTCCACTTT
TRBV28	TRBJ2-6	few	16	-	CASNRYSPSGANVLTF	TGTGCCAGCAATCGGTACAGCCCCTCTGGGGCCAACGTCCTGACTTTC
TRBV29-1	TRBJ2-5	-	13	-	CSVEGYQGETQYF	TGCAGCGTTGAAGGTTACCAGGGAGAGACCCAGTACTTC
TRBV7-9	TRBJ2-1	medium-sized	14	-	CASSLAGPHNEQFF	TGTGCCAGCAGCTTAGCGGGCCCCCACAATGAGCAGTTCTTC
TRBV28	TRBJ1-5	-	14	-	CASSQGHRDQPQHF	TGTGCCAGCAGTCAGGGGCACAGAGATCAGCCCCAGCATTTT
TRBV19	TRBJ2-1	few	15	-	CASSIAGASYNEQFF	TGTGCCAGTAGTATCGCGGGGGCCTCCTACAATGAGCAGTTCTTC
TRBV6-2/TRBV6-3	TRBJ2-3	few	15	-	CASSYSGVVSDTQYF	TGTGCCAGCAGTTACTCAGGGGTGGTCTCCGATACGCAGTATTTT
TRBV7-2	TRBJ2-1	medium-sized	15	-	CASSLESGSYNEQFF	TGTGCCAGCAGCTTAGAGAGCGGGTCCTACAATGAGCAGTTCTTC
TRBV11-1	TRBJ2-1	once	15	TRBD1	CASSFRQGANNEQFF	TGTGCCAGCAGTTTCAGACAGGGGGCCAACAATGAGCAGTTCTTC
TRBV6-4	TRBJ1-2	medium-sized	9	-	CASTGGYTF	TGTGCCAGCACAGGGGGCTACACCTTC
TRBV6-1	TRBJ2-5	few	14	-	CASTLLGRQYTQYF	TGTGCCAGCACCCTTTTGGGCAGACAATATACCCAGTACTTC